This note documents a single T cell receptor (beta chain) sequence. The data belong to a study of T cell clusters in autoimmune cytopenias. Germline V lookup: CDR1 SGHDT, CDR2 YYEEEE. CDR3 length: 15 amino acids. TRB was amplified by touch-down multiplex PCR, primer pools A and B combined. With the multiplex PCR reads reprocessed, TCRdb shows one record per CDR3 protein and no DNA. Recorded here are under 4,500 distinct CDR3 sequences; the top ten clones represent around 37%. Each sample's input was around 270 ng genomic DNA, 40,000 or so genome equivalents. This rearrangement joins TRBV5-6 to TRBJ2-2; TCRdb picks TRBD1, but there is no DNA to check that call. The sequenced material came from peripheral blood. This TCR came from a human donor with an autoimmune cytopenia, with autoimmune hepatitis or in good health (not recorded which). The chain's CDR3 is CASSVSWGRGGELFF. The variable domain in full, completed from reference TRBV5-6 and TRBJ2-2, reads DAGVTQSPTHLIKTRGQQVTLRCSPKSGHDTVSWYQQALGQGPQFIFQYYEEEERQRGNFPDRFSGHQFPNYSSELNVNALLLGDSALYLCASSVSWGRGGELFFGEGSRLTVL.